The 9 T cell receptor beta chains below all came from one sample that was sequenced in a study of T cells in Graves' hyperthyroidism and ophthalmopathy. RNA transcripts served as the template for amplifying TCR beta CDR3 regions. HTBI primers were the set used in a first-round RT-PCR of the TCR CDR3. One entry per CDR3 protein results from TCRdb running MiXCR on the multiplex PCR reads. The table shows around 190,000 distinct CDR3 sequences, with less than 20% occurring only once. Material: blood. The receptors were sampled from a woman between 45 and 60 years old with Graves' hyperthyroidism.

The chain has TRBV19 and TRBJ2-1; 8 bases agree with TRBD2. Germline V CDR1 and CDR2: LNHDA, SQIVND (reference sequence). The CDR3 spans 13 residues. J was trimmed by 8 bases and V by 5 bases; bases with no gene match: 5. Written as DNA, the CDR3 is TGTGCCAGTAGTGCAGCGGGAGTCTATGAGCAGTTCTTC. Translated: CASSAAGVYEQFF.

This clonotype was counted ten times or more. The J gene is TRBJ1-1, the V gene TRBV9; tentatively, D is TRBD1 (5 bases). V was shortened by 0 bases and J by 2 bases, with 14 bases between the two germline ends. CDR1 is SGDLS, CDR2 YYNGEE, per germline. The CDR3 sequence is 16 residues long. The CDR3 bases are TGTGCCAGCAGCGTAGGCCCTCTGACAGCCAACACTGAAGCTTTCTTT. Translating it yields CASSVGPLTANTEAFF.

This clonotype was detected many times. The chain couples TRBV20-1 to TRBJ2-1; 8 nucleotides agree with TRBD2. Germline-derived CDR1 and CDR2 are DFQATT and SNEGSKA (reference sequence). V shed 5 bases, J shed 9 bases, and the junction held 9 bases outside the gene matches. This CDR3 is 13 amino acids long. CDR3 amino acids: CSAPGWTSPEQFF. The CDR3 DNA is TGCAGTGCTCCGGGCTGGACTAGCCCTGAGCAGTTCTTC.

Ten or more counts support this clonotype. The chain couples TRBV3-1 to TRBJ2-5; D possibly corresponds to TRBD2 (5 bases). The V end was cut by 5 bases, the J end by 5 bases, with 21 bases between. The CDR3 contains 16 residues. CDR1 is LGHDT and CDR2 is YNNKEL in the germline V gene (reference sequence). The CDR3 here is CASSSVGGRRGETQYF. Here the CDR3 DNA reads TGTGCCAGCAGCTCGGTCGGAGGACGAAGAGGGGAGACCCAGTACTTC.

The chain employs TRBV20-1 and TRBJ2-3; D gene ambiguous. CDR3 length: 14 residues. V was cut by 0 bases and J by 2 bases, with 9 bases left in between. Germline CDR1 DFQATT, CDR2 SNEGSKA (reference sequence). For the CDR3, the DNA is TGCAGTGCTAGAGATTCGGAGAACACAGATACGCAGTATTTT. Translated: CSARDSENTDTQYF.

This clonotype was observed many times. CDR3 nucleotide sequence: TGTGCCAGCAGTCCTTTGGGTTTGGATCAGCCCCAGCATTTT. Protein sequence: CASSPLGLDQPQHF. The chain employs TRBV28 and TRBJ1-5; D unclear. The CDR3 runs 14 residues. Germline CDR1 MDHEN, CDR2 SYDVKM. Trimming took off 5 bases at V and 5 bases at J, with 13 bases between the two ends.

This clonotype has at least ten counts. The gene calls are TRBV18 and TRBJ2-5; perhaps D is TRBD1 or TRBD2 (5 bases each). The V and J ends lost 5 bases and 0 bases respectively, with 10 bases between them. This CDR3 has 14 residues. CDR1 and CDR2 from the germline V gene are KGHSH and LQKENI. CDR3 nucleotide sequence: TGTGCCAGCTCATACAGGAGGTACCAAGAGACCCAGTACTTC. Its protein product is CASSYRRYQETQYF. Full variable domain (outside the CDR3, taken from reference TRBV18 and TRBJ2-5): NAGVMQNPRHLVRRRGQEARLRCSPMKGHSHVYWYRQLPEEGLKFMVYLQKENIIDESGMPKERFSAEFPKEGPSILRIQQVVRGDSAAYFCASSYRRYQETQYFGPGTRLLVL.

At least ten counts were recorded for this clonotype. The rearrangement joins TRBV24-1 to TRBJ2-1; 8 bases align to TRBD1. The ends lost 5 bases at V and 7 bases at J; junction bases unmatched: 12. From germline, CDR1 is KGHDR and CDR2 SFDVKD. The CDR3 consists of 16 residues. The CDR3 DNA reads as TGTGCCACCAGTGGGCCTTGGGGGGACAGGAGAAATGAGCAGTTCTTC. Residues: CATSGPWGDRRNEQFF.

In its sample, this clonotype was seen a few times. This chain uses TRBV27 with TRBJ2-4, with 8 bases fitting TRBD2. The V gene end was trimmed by 6 bases and the J gene end by 5 bases; junction bases not matched to a gene: 6. Germline V gives CDR1 MNHEY, CDR2 SMNVEV (reference sequence). This CDR3 spans 14 amino acids. The CDR3 is CASRVAGYQNIQYF. In nucleotides, the CDR3 is TGTGCCAGCAGAGTAGCGGGATACCAAAACATTCAGTACTTC.